A single sample is the source of the 7 T cell receptor beta chains below, sequenced in a study of T cell responses to AZD1222 COVID-19 vaccine. This table comes from immunoSEQ multiplex PCR, and its TCRdb copy is limited to in-frame clones, with some not included. The sample includes 120,000 or so clones, 80% to 90% of them seen just once. The source was peripheral blood, collected on day 0 of MenACWY control vaccination. The receptors come from an adult in good health.

The gene calls are TRBV18 and TRBJ1-3; no definite D call. This CDR3 comprises 16 residues. V was trimmed by 3 bases and J by 0 bases, leaving 12 bases between them. CDR1 and CDR2 (germline): KGHSH, LQKENI. The CDR3: CASSPVGLTSGNTIYF. DNA of the CDR3: TGTGCCAGCTCACCGGTAGGCCTGACCTCTGGAAACACCATATATTTT.

The V call is TRBV28, the J call TRBJ2-7; 7 nucleotides match TRBD1. The length of the CDR3 is 14 residues. The germline V gene encodes CDR1 MDHEN and CDR2 SYDVKM. V lost 6 bases to trimming and J lost 2 bases; unmatched junction nucleotides: 7. DNA for the CDR3: TGTGCCAGCAGGACGGGGACAGCAGCCTACGAGCAGTACTTC. This translates into CASRTGTAAYEQYF. The full variable domain, completed using reference TRBV28 and TRBJ2-7, is DVKVTQSSRYLVKRTGEKVFLECVQDMDHENMFWYRQDPGLGLRLIYFSYDVKMKEKGDIPEGYSVSREKKERFSLILESASTNQTSMYLCASRTGTAAYEQYFGPGTRLTVT.

The rearrangement joins TRBV28 to TRBJ1-5, with D maybe TRBD1 (5 bases). Germline V CDR1 and CDR2: MDHEN, SYDVKM. The V and J ends lost 6 bases and 3 bases respectively, with 12 bases between them. This CDR3 comprises 14 residues. In DNA, the CDR3 is TGTGCCAGCAGCGCGGACATACTCAATCAGCCCCAGCATTTT. Encoded protein: CASSADILNQPQHF.

This clone was seen only once. The V and J genes are TRBV5-1 and TRBJ2-3; TRBD1 is a possible D gene (6 bases). The CDR3 totals 14 residues. Trimming took 1 base from V and 1 from J, leaving 7 bases between them. CDR1 SGHRS and CDR2 YFSETQ come from the germline V gene. The CDR3 loop reads CASSLQGRTDTQYF. CDR3 nucleotide sequence: TGCGCCAGCAGCTTGCAGGGGCGCACAGATACGCAGTATTTT.

This clone was found once. The rearrangement links TRBV7-3 to TRBJ2-1; 10 nucleotides align to TRBD2. The V and J ends lost 5 bases and 3 bases, in that order; junction bases with no gene match: 4. The CDR3 has 15 residues. The germline V gene encodes CDR1 SGHTA and CDR2 FQGTGA. The DNA of the CDR3 is TGTGCCAGCAGCCCGACTAGCGGGTACTACAATGAGCAGTTCTTC. It specifies CASSPTSGYYNEQFF.

This chain connects TRBV29-1 to TRBJ1-1, with TRBD1 as a possible D gene (6 bases). CDR3 length equals 13 residues. The germline V gene has CDR1 SQVTM and CDR2 ANQGSEA. V was clipped by 7 bases and J by 3 bases, with 15 bases between them. The CDR3 reads CSGRRGSDTEAFF. In DNA, the CDR3 is TGCAGCGGCCGCAGGGGCTCGGACACTGAAGCTTTCTTT.

V usage is TRBV3-1 (or the pseudogene TRBV3-2) and J usage is TRBJ2-2; a weak D match, TRBD2 (6 bases). Trimming took off 0 bases at V and 7 bases at J, with 27 bases between the two ends. This CDR3 contains 20 residues. Germline V gene sequence: CDR1 LGHDT, CDR2 YNNKEL (reference sequence). The CDR3 region is CASSQEFPTPRLERIGELFF. CDR3 coding DNA: TGTGCCAGCAGCCAAGAGTTTCCCACCCCCCGACTAGAGAGGATCGGGGAGCTGTTTTTT.